A single TCR beta chain is shown here with its context. Its antigen is unknown. Per-base quality was not reported, and no clone a single base away is much larger than it. The collaborating institutions used their own protocols to collect whole blood in K2EDTA tubes. Collaborator samples were shipped for TCRbeta analysis as frozen whole blood, isolated PBMCs, or DNA extracted from either sample type. TCRbeta CDR3 regions were amplified from genomic DNA by means of the immunoSEQ Assay, a bias-controlled multiplex PCR. Regarding the original processing steps: The number of nucleated cells in each sample was estimated by amplification of reference gene primers within the assay. Sequence reads were collapsed and filtered to measure the absolute abundance of every unique TCRbeta CDR3 rearrangement. Productive Simpson clonality was computed per sample as the square root of Simpson's diversity index over productive rearrangements. Entries here come from immuneACCESS through TCRdb and include only in-frame sequences with V and J called. Some clones fail to appear in such tables; in the studies checked, an unresolved V gene covers under half of the shortfall, and the cause of the remainder is unknown. V and J calls and clone size come straight from that table; D and trimming were deduced from the DNA. The sample table contains fewer than 250,000 clones; only one count was recorded for around 85% of them. The ten largest clones add up to more than 0.7% of the sample.

The data derive from a study of blood T cell repertoires in COVID-19 (dated by TCRdb to about 2020). About the investigation overall: Collaborator samples came from the United States, Italy and Spain and covered acute and convalescent phases of COVID-19. The material from the prospective study consisted of cDNA or gDNA derived from T cells, B-cell-depleted T cells, or PBMCs. Deeply sampled blood TCRbeta repertoires from subjects exposed to, actively infected with, or recovered from COVID-19 were included in the dataset. The repertoires were made available in a free public database intended to serve as a resource for research on the immune response to SARS-CoV-2. The samples were drawn from two sources: the first 160 participants of the ongoing ImmuneRACE study, and 1,000 to 1,500 subjects contributed by 6 global collaborators. A de-identified subject ID, COVID-19 status, age in years and sex were almost always included in the sample metadata. Where available, HLA class I and class II types were taken from metadata supplied by the sample provider and were not determined by assay-based typing. Overall study outcomes, separate from this receptor: Clinical and demographic metadata were provided uncurated, with the amount varying by source and participant.

Trimming at the junction amounts to 5 bases on V and 4 bases on J, and the germline ends lie 13 bases apart. The germline V gene encodes CDR1 SGHRS and CDR2 YFSETQ. The CDR3 measures 13 amino acids from cysteine to phenylalanine. Only the CDR3 part of the read is kept: 39 bases, read in frame from the first base. The chain employs TRBV5-1 and TRBJ2-7; TRBD2 is perhaps the D gene, given 5 matching bases. The sequenced material came from peripheral blood. The receptor was isolated from a woman in her 70s with acute or convalescent COVID-19. The DNA reads as follows: TGCGCCAGCAGTCCCGTCGGGGTTTACGAGCAGTACTTC. Its translation is CASSPVGVYEQYF.